Each of the 26 T cell receptor beta chains below was sequenced from the same sample in a study of blood T cell repertoires in COVID-19. Here immunoSEQ multiplex PCR was the method, and the copy in TCRdb shows in-frame clones only, minus some. Of roughly 73,000 clones in the sample, 89% are singletons; the top ten hold about 10%. Sequencing used peripheral blood. The receptors originated from a man older than 75 with acute or convalescent COVID-19.

This clone has a single count. This chain uses TRBV18 with TRBJ2-6, with 11 nucleotides matching TRBD2. This CDR3 spans 16 amino acids. Per the germline V gene, CDR1 is KGHSH and CDR2 is LQKENI. J lost 2 bases, V lost 3 bases, and 0 bases had no gene match. The CDR3 loop is CASSPTSGAGANVLTF. DNA of the CDR3: TGTGCCAGCTCACCGACTAGCGGGGCTGGGGCCAACGTCCTGACTTTC.

The V gene is TRBV18, the J gene TRBJ2-3; 12 nucleotides agree with TRBD1. The V and J ends lost 6 bases and 5 bases, in that order; junction bases with no gene match: 9. The CDR3 spans 16 residues. From germline, CDR1 is KGHSH and CDR2 LQKENI. Written as DNA, the CDR3 is TGTGCCAGCTCGCTTGGGACAGGGGGCTCACGAGATACGCAGTATTTT. This encodes CASSLGTGGSRDTQYF. Full variable domain (outside the CDR3, taken from reference TRBV18 and TRBJ2-3): NAGVMQNPRHLVRRRGQEARLRCSPMKGHSHVYWYRQLPEEGLKFMVYLQKENIIDESGMPKERFSAEFPKEGPSILRIQQVVRGDSAAYFCASSLGTGGSRDTQYFGPGTRLTVL.

This chain connects TRBV5-8 to TRBJ1-5; D might be TRBD1 (6 bases). Per the germline V gene, CDR1 is SGHTS and CDR2 is YDEGEE. CDR3 size: 15 residues. V lost 3 bases and J lost 3, with 13 bases in between. CDR3 amino acids: CASSSRQVFNQPQHF. CDR3 nucleotides: TGTGCCAGCAGCTCCCGACAGGTTTTCAATCAGCCCCAGCATTTT. The whole variable domain, remainder taken from reference TRBV5-8 and TRBJ1-5, is EAGVTQSPTHLIKTRGQQATLRCSPISGHTSVYWYQQALGLGLQFLLWYDEGEERNRGNFPPRFSGRQFPNYSSELNVNALELEDSALYLCASSSRQVFNQPQHFGDGTRLSIL.

The chain uses TRBV29-1 and TRBJ2-3; D is ambiguous. Between the trimmed V and J ends, which lost 6 bases and 6 bases, there was a span of 7 bases. The CDR3 sequence is 10 residues long. CDR1 and CDR2 (germline): SQVTM, ANQGSEA. CDR3 bases: TGCAGCGTCCTACTCGATACGCAGTATTTT. Its protein is CSVLLDTQYF.

This clone came up once. CDR3 DNA sequence: TGTGCCAGCTCTCCGGACAGGGGCGTCCAGTACTTC. Translated, it gives CASSPDRGVQYF. The J gene is TRBJ2-5, the V gene TRBV18; 9 bases fit TRBD1. Germline V lookup: CDR1 KGHSH, CDR2 LQKENI. V gave up 6 bases and J gave up 10 bases; unmatched junction bases: 6. The CDR3 consists of 12 residues.

This clone has more than one count but fewer than ten. The chain uses TRBV27 and TRBJ2-7; 11 bases fit TRBD2. This CDR3 has 16 amino acids. Trimming cost V 6 bases and J 6 bases; bases outside gene matches: 13. Germline V gene lookup returns CDR1 MNHEY and CDR2 SMNVEV (reference sequence). The CDR3 nucleotides read TGTGCCAGCAGCCCTCGTTATAGCGGGAGGGCCCCCGAGCAGTACTTC. It specifies CASSPRYSGRAPEQYF.

V gene TRBV12-5 combines with J gene TRBJ1-1; the D gene is possibly TRBD1 (5 bases). The V end was cut by 3 bases, the J end by 2 bases, with 10 bases between. The CDR3 is made up of 14 amino acids. From germline, CDR1 is LGHNT and CDR2 FRNRAP. In nucleotides, the CDR3 is TGTGCTAGTGGTTTTATGACAGCTAACACTGAAGCTTTCTTT. Protein sequence: CASGFMTANTEAFF.

The V gene is TRBV2, the J gene TRBJ1-1, with a tentative D call TRBD1 (5 bases). The CDR3 is 14 residues long. The V gene's germline CDR1 is SNHLY and CDR2 FYNNEI. Trimming left V 5 bases short and J 0 bases short, with 10 bases between. This CDR3 reads CASSSQGMNTEAFF. The CDR3 nucleotides read TGTGCCAGCAGTTCCCAGGGCATGAACACTGAAGCTTTCTTT. The whole variable domain, remainder taken from reference TRBV2 and TRBJ1-1, is EPEVTQTPSHQVTQMGQEVILRCVPISNHLYFYWYRQILGQKVEFLVSFYNNEISEKSEIFDDQFSVERPDGSNFTLKIRSTKLEDSAMYFCASSSQGMNTEAFFGQGTRLTVV.

The genes are TRBV29-1 and TRBJ1-2; perhaps TRBD1 as D (5 bases). CDR1 is SQVTM, CDR2 ANQGSEA, per germline. CDR3 length equals 14 residues. V dropped 3 bases and J dropped 5 bases, with 16 bases sitting between them. As DNA, the CDR3 is TGCAGCGTTGACCCCAAGGGGACTCGGTATGGCTACACCTTC. Protein product: CSVDPKGTRYGYTF. The full variable domain, rest sourced from reference TRBV29-1 and TRBJ1-2, is SAVISQKPSRDICQRGTSLTIQCQVDSQVTMMFWYRQQPGQSLTLIATANQGSEATYESGFVIDKFPISRPNLTFSTLTVSNMSPEDSSIYLCSVDPKGTRYGYTFGSGTRLTVV.

The rearrangement joins TRBV30 to TRBJ2-3; 7 bases are a match to TRBD1. This CDR3 region has 16 residues. The J segment lost 2 bases and the V segment lost 2 bases, leaving 10 bases of the junction unmatched. Per the germline V gene, CDR1 is GTSNPN and CDR2 is SVGIG (reference sequence). This chain's CDR3 is CAWSIQGTTFTDTQYF. Here the CDR3 DNA reads TGTGCCTGGAGTATACAGGGGACGACCTTCACAGATACGCAGTATTTT.

Here the CDR3 DNA reads TGCGCCAGCAGCTTGGGACAGGGGTACAATGAGCAGTTCTTC. Translated: CASSLGQGYNEQFF. The chain carries TRBV5-1 and TRBJ2-1; 8 nucleotides match TRBD1. V lost 0 bases to trimming and J lost 4 bases; unmatched junction nucleotides: 0. CDR1 and CDR2 from the germline V gene are SGHRS and YFSETQ. This CDR3 region has 14 residues.

This chain links TRBV7-9 with TRBJ1-3; perhaps TRBD1 as D (6 bases). The CDR3 has 14 residues. V was trimmed by 4 bases and J by 6 bases, leaving 13 bases between them. Looked up from germline, CDR1 is SEHNR and CDR2 is FQNEAQ (reference sequence). The CDR3 region has the DNA TGTGCCAGCAGCTACCAAGGACAGATAAACACCATATATTTT. As protein: CASSYQGQINTIYF.

This clone was counted a few times. V usage is TRBV5-1 and J usage is TRBJ1-1; possible D gene TRBD1, 5 bases. Germline values: CDR1 SGHRS, CDR2 YFSETQ. The V and J ends lost 7 bases and 0 bases respectively, with 13 bases between them. The CDR3 is 14 residues long. The CDR3 loop reads CASRQGDLNTEAFF. Here the CDR3 DNA reads TGCGCCAGCCGTCAAGGGGATCTGAACACTGAAGCTTTCTTT.

The V and J genes are TRBV24-1 and TRBJ1-5; D is unclear. CDR3 length: 15 residues. V was pared by 5 bases and J by 1 base, with 11 bases between. Germline CDR1 and CDR2: KGHDR and SFDVKD. DNA of the CDR3: TGTGCCACCAGTGGTGGAGGAACAAGCAATCAGCCCCAGCATTTT. Translated: CATSGGGTSNQPQHF.

The chain carries TRBV4-1 and TRBJ1-2; 11 bases map to TRBD1. V lost 3 bases and J lost 5; bases outside the gene matches: 5. Per the germline V gene, CDR1 is MGHRA and CDR2 is YSYEKL. The CDR3 has 15 amino acids. The CDR3 is CASSHPGQGAYGYTF. In DNA, the CDR3 is TGCGCCAGCAGCCACCCCGGACAGGGGGCTTATGGCTACACCTTC.

The rearrangement links TRBV6-6 to TRBJ1-6, with TRBD1 matching 7 bases. Germline-derived CDR1 and CDR2 are MNHNY and SVGAGI (reference sequence). The V gene end was trimmed by 6 bases and the J gene end by 0 bases; junction bases not matched to a gene: 5. This CDR3 is 16 amino acids long. Here the CDR3 DNA reads TGTGCCAGCAGACCGGGACAGAGCTCCTATAATTCACCCCTCCACTTT. Translating it yields CASRPGQSSYNSPLHF.

This chain connects TRBV7-3 to TRBJ2-1; possibly TRBD1 for D (6 bases). V was pared by 5 bases and J by 4 bases, with 18 bases between. The CDR3 extends over 16 amino acids. From germline, CDR1 is SGHTA and CDR2 FQGTGA. In DNA form, the CDR3 reads TGTGCCAGCAGCCCAACCGGGCAGGGGATGTACAATGAGCAGTTCTTC. Residues: CASSPTGQGMYNEQFF.

The chain recombines TRBV5-1 with TRBJ2-7, with 14 bases identical to TRBD2. Germline CDR1 SGHRS, CDR2 YFSETQ. The V gene end was trimmed by 4 bases and the J gene end by 1 base; junction bases not matched to a gene: 4. CDR3 length: 16 amino acids. CDR3 DNA: TGCGCCAGCAGCCCTGGACTAGCGGGAGGTTCCTACGAGCAGTACTTC. It is translated as CASSPGLAGGSYEQYF.

This clone occurred a few times. This chain connects TRBV19 to TRBJ1-4; 9 bases line up with TRBD1. Germline V gene data show CDR1 as LNHDA and CDR2 as SQIVND (reference sequence). The V gene end was trimmed by 6 bases and the J gene end by 4 bases; junction bases not matched to a gene: 9. CDR3 length: 16 residues. The CDR3 sequence: CASRTRTGGVNEKLFF. CDR3 DNA: TGTGCCAGTAGGACTCGCACAGGGGGCGTTAATGAAAAACTGTTTTTT.

This sequence joins TRBV27 and TRBJ1-4; 7 positions match TRBD1. The CDR3 is made up of 13 amino acids. J was trimmed by 10 bases and V by 7 bases; bases with no gene match: 9. The germline V gene encodes CDR1 MNHEY and CDR2 SMNVEV (reference sequence). In DNA form, the CDR3 reads TGTGCCAGCATTGACAGGGACGTCGGAAAACTGTTTTTT. Translated, it gives CASIDRDVGKLFF.

The chain couples TRBV27 to TRBJ1-1; TRBD1 agrees at 7 bases. Germline-derived CDR1 and CDR2 are MNHEY and SMNVEV (reference sequence). Losses at the gene ends were 7 bases for V and 7 bases for J; bases not matched to a gene: 12. The CDR3 has 14 amino acids. The CDR3 protein is CASTVHEGAVEAFF. Here the CDR3 DNA reads TGTGCCAGCACCGTCCATGAGGGGGCTGTTGAAGCTTTCTTT.

V and J are TRBV19 and TRBJ2-1, with 9 bases fitting TRBD2. CDR3 size: 16 residues. The germline gives CDR1 LNHDA, CDR2 SQIVND (reference sequence). The J segment lost 4 bases and the V segment lost 5 bases, leaving 9 bases of the junction unmatched. Written as DNA, the CDR3 is TGTGCCAGTAGTCATCTACTAGCGGGTAATTACAATGAGCAGTTCTTC. Its translation: CASSHLLAGNYNEQFF.

This clone was observed once. The chain uses TRBV7-2 and TRBJ2-7; D perhaps matches TRBD1 (6 bases). This CDR3 has 13 amino acids. V lost 1 base and J 4 bases, leaving 8 bases between the germline ends. Germline CDR1 reads SGHTA; CDR2 reads FQGNSA. CDR3 sequence reads: CASSLGTVYEQYF. CDR3 nucleotide sequence: TGTGCCAGCAGCTTAGGGACAGTTTACGAGCAGTACTTC.

V usage is TRBV28 and J usage is TRBJ1-2, with D maybe TRBD1 (6 bases). V lost 10 bases and J 3 bases, leaving 21 bases between the germline ends. The CDR3 length is 15 residues. The V gene's germline CDR1 is MDHEN and CDR2 SYDVKM. CDR3 in amino acids: CATGGGAGHYYGYTF. CDR3 DNA: TGTGCCACCGGCGGGGGGGCGGGCCACTACTATGGCTACACCTTC.

The chain joins TRBV30 to TRBJ1-1; unclear D gene. Deletions cut 0 bases from V and 3 bases from J, with 8 bases between. Germline assignment: CDR1 GTSNPN and CDR2 SVGIG (reference sequence). This CDR3 has 13 amino acids. CDR3 sequence reads: CAWSVRRDTEAFF. The CDR3 coding sequence is TGTGCCTGGAGTGTACGCCGGGACACTGAAGCTTTCTTT.

V gene TRBV5-1 combines with J gene TRBJ1-2; 9 bases are shared with TRBD1. J gave up 9 bases and V 2 bases, and 5 bases lay outside the gene matches. The CDR3 length is 13 residues. Germline CDR1 SGHRS, CDR2 YFSETQ. This CDR3 is CASSLTGGARYTF. The CDR3 bases are TGCGCCAGCAGCTTAACAGGGGGCGCCCGCTACACCTTC.